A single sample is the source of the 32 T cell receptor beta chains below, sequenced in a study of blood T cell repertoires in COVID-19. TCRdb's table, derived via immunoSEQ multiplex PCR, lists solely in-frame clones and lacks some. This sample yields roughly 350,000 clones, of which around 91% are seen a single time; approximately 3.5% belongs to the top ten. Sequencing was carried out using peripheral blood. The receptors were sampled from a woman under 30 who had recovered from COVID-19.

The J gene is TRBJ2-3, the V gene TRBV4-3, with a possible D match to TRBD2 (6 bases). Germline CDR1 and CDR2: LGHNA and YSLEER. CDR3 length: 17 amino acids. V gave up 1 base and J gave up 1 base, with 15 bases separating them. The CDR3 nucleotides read TGCGCCAGCAGCCAAGGATCCGCTAGCGTGGGCACAGATACGCAGTATTTT. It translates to CASSQGSASVGTDTQYF.

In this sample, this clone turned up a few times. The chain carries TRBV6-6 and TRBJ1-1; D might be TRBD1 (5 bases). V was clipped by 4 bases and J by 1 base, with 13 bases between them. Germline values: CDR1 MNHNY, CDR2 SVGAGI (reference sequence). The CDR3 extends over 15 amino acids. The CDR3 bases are TGTGCCAGCAGTTCGACTGGGGGGAGGAACACTGAAGCTTTCTTT. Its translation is CASSSTGGRNTEAFF.

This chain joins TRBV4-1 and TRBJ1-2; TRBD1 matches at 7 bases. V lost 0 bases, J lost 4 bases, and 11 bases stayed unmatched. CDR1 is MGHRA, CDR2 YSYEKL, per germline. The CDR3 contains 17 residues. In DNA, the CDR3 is TGCGCCAGCAGCCAAGATACCCTTCTACGGGACAGCTATGGCTACACCTTC. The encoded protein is CASSQDTLLRDSYGYTF.

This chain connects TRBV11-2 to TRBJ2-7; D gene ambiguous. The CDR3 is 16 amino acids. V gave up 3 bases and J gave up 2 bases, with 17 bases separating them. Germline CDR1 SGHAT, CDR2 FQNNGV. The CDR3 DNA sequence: TGTGCCAGCAGCTTCCCCCTCTCTCGTCCGGCCTACGAGCAGTACGTC. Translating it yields CASSFPLSRPAYEQYV.

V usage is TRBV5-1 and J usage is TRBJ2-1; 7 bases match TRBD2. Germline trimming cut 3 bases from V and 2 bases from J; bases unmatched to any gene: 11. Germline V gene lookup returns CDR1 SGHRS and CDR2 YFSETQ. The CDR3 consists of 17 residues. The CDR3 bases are TGCGCCAGCAGCTGGCAGATTTCTAGCGGAGCCTACAATGAGCAGTTCTTC. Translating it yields CASSWQISSGAYNEQFF.

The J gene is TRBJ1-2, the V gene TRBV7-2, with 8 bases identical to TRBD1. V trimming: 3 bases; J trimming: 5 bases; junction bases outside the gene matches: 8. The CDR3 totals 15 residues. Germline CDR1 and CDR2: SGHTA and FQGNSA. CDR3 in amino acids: CASSLGRTGRYGYTF. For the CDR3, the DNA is TGTGCCAGCAGCTTGGGGCGGACAGGGAGGTATGGCTACACCTTC.

The CDR3 here is CASSRAPQRYGYTF. The CDR3 nucleotides are TGTGCCAGCAGTCGCGCCCCACAGCGGTATGGCTACACCTTC. This sequence joins TRBV27 and TRBJ1-2; D remains ambiguous. V gave up 5 bases and J gave up 5 bases, with 15 bases separating them. The CDR3 is made up of 14 amino acids. CDR1 is MNHEY, CDR2 SMNVEV, per germline (reference sequence).

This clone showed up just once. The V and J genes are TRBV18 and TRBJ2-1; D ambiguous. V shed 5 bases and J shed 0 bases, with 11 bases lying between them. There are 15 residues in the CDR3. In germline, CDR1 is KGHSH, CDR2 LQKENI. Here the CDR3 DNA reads TGTGCCAGCTCATTTGCGAAGAGCTCCTACAATGAGCAGTTCTTC. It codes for CASSFAKSSYNEQFF.

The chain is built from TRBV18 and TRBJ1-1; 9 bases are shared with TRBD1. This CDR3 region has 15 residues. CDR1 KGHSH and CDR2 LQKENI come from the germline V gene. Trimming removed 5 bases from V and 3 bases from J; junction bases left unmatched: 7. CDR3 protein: CASSSDRGLDTEAFF. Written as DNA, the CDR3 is TGTGCCAGCTCATCGGACAGGGGTCTTGACACTGAAGCTTTCTTT.

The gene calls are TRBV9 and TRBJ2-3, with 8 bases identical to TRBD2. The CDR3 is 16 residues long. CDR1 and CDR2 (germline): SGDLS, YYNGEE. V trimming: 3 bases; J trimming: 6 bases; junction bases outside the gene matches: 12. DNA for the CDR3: TGTGCCAGCAGCGCCGTGGCTGCGGGAGGAAGGGATACGCAGTATTTT. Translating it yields CASSAVAAGGRDTQYF.

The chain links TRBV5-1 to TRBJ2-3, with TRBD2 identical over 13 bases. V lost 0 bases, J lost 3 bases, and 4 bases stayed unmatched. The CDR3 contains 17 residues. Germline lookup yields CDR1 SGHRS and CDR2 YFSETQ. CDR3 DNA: TGCGCCAGCAGCTTGGGGGGACTAGCGGGACCTACAGATACGCAGTATTTT. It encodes CASSLGGLAGPTDTQYF.

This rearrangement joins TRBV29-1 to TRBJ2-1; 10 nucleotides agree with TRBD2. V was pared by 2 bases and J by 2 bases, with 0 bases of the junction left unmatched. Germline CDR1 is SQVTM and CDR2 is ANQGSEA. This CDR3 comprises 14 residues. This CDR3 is CSVELAGAYNEQFF. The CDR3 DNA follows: TGCAGCGTTGAACTAGCGGGGGCCTACAATGAGCAGTTCTTC.

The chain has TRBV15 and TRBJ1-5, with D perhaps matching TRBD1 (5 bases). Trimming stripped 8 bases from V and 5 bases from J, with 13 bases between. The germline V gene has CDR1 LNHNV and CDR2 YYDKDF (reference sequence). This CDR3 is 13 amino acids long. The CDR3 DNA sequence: TGTGCCACCGGGGAGGGGAAGTATCAGCCCCAGCATTTT. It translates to CATGEGKYQPQHF.

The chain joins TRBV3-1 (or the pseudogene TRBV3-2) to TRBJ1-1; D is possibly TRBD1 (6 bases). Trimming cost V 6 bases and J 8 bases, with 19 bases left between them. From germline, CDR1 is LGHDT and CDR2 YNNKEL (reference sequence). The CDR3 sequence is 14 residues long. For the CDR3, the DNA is TGTGCCAGCAGGGAGGGGGGGGCCCACCCAGAAGCTTTCTTT. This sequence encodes CASREGGAHPEAFF.

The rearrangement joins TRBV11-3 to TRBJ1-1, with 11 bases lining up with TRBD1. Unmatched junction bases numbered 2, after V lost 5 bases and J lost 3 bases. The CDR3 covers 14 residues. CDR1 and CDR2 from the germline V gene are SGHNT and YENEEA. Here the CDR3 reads CASSGGQGDTEAFF. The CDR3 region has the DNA TGTGCCAGCAGCGGGGGACAGGGGGACACTGAAGCTTTCTTT.

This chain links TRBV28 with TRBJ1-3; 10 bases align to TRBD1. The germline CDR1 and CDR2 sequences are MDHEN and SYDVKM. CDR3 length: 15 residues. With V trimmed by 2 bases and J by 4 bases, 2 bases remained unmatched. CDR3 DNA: TGTGCCAGCAGTTTAGGGACAGGGGACGGAAACACCATATATTTT. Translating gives CASSLGTGDGNTIYF.

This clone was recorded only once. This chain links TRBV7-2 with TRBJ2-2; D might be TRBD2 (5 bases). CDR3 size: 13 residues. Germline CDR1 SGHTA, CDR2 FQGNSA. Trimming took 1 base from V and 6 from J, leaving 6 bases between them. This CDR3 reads CASSLERAGELFF. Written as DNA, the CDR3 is TGTGCCAGCAGCTTAGAGAGGGCCGGGGAGCTGTTTTTT.

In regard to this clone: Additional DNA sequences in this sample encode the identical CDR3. Here the CDR3 reads CASSVSGSNQPQHF. The CDR3 bases are TGTGCCAGCAGCGTATCGGGAAGCAATCAGCCCCAGCATTTT. The rearrangement uses TRBV9 and TRBJ1-5; D gene uncertain. CDR1 is SGDLS and CDR2 is YYNGEE in the germline V gene. V was shortened by 1 base and J by 1 base, with 6 bases between the two germline ends. The CDR3 is 14 amino acids.

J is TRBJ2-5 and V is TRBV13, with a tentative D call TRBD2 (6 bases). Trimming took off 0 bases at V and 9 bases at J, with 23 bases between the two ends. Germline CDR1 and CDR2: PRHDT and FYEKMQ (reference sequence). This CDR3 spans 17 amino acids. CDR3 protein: CASSLGTSGQGKAAQYF. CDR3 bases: TGTGCCAGCAGCTTAGGCACGAGCGGGCAGGGCAAAGCGGCCCAGTACTTC.

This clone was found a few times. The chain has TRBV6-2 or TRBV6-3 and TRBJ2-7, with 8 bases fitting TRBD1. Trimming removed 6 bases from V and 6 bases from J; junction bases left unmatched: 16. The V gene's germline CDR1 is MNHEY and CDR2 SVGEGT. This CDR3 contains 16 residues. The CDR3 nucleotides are TGTGCCAGCAGCCACCTTATGACAGGGGAGTCCCTCGAGCAGTACGTC. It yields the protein CASSHLMTGESLEQYV.

The CDR3 bases are TGCAGTGCTTACAGGGCGGGAGCTTTCTTT. Its protein product is CSAYRAGAFF. V usage is TRBV20-1 and J usage is TRBJ1-1; D may be TRBD1 (6 bases). CDR3 size: 10 residues. Deletions cut 5 bases from V and 10 bases from J, with 11 bases between. The germline CDR1 and CDR2 sequences are DFQATT and SNEGSKA (reference sequence).

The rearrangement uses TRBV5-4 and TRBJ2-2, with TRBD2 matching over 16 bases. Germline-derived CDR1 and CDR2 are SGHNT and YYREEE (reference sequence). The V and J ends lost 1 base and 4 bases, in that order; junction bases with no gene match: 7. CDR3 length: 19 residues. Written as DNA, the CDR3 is TGTGCCAGCAGCTTGCCCGGGACTAGCGGGAGGGTGGGCACCGGGGAGCTGTTTTTT. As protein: CASSLPGTSGRVGTGELFF.

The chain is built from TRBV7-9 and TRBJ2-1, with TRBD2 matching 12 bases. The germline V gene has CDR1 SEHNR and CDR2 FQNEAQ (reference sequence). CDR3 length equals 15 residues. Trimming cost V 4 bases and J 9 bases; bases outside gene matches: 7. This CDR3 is CASSSRGLAGLEQFF. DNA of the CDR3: TGTGCCAGCAGCTCCCGTGGACTAGCGGGACTTGAGCAGTTCTTC.

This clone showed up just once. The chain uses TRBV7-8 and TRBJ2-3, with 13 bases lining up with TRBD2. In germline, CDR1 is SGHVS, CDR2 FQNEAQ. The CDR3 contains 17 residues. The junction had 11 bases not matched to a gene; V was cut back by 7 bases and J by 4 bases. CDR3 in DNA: TGTGCCAGCAACCCTACTAGCGGGAGGGCCTTGTCAGATACGCAGTATTTT. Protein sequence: CASNPTSGRALSDTQYF. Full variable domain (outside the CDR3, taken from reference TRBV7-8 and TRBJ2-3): GAGVSQSPRYKVAKRGQDVALRCDPISGHVSLFWYQQALGQGPEFLTYFQNEAQLDKSGLPSDRFFAERPEGSVSTLKIQRTQQEDSAVYLCASNPTSGRALSDTQYFGPGTRLTVL.

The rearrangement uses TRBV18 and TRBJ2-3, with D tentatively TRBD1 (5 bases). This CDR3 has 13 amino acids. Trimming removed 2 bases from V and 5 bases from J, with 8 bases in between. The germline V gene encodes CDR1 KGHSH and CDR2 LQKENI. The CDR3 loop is CASSPSREDTQYF. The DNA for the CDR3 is TGTGCCAGCTCACCATCCAGGGAAGATACGCAGTATTTT.

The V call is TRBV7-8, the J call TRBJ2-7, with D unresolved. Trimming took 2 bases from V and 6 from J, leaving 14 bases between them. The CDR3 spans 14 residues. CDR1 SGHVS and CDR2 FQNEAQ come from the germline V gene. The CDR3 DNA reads TGTGCCAGCAGCTTATGGTGGCGGCGGTTCGAGCAGTACGTC. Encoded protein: CASSLWWRRFEQYV.

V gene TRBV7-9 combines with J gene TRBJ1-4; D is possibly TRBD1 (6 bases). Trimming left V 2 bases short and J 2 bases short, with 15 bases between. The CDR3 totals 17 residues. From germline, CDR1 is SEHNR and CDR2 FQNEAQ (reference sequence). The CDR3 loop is CASSLIGGRTTNEKLFF. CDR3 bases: TGTGCCAGCAGCTTAATCGGGGGGCGAACGACTAATGAAAAACTGTTTTTT.

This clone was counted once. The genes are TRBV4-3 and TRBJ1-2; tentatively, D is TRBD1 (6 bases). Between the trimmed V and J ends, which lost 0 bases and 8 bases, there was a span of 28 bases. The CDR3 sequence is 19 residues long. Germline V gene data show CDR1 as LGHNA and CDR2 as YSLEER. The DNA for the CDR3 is TGCGCCAGCAGCCAAGACGGAGCCCCCGACAGAGCAAAGGGGGACGGCTACACCTTC. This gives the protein CASSQDGAPDRAKGDGYTF.

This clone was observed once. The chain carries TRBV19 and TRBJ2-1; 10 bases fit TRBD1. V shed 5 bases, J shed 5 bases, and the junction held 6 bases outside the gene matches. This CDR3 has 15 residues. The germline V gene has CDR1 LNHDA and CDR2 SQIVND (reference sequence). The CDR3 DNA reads TGTGCCAGTAGTCCCGACAGGGGGCTAAACAATGAGCAGTTCTTC. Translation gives CASSPDRGLNNEQFF.

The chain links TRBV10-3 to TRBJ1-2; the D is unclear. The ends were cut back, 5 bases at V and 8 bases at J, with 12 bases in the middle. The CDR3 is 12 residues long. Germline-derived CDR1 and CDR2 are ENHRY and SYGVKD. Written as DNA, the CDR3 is TGTGCCATCAGTAGACCGGGGTACGGCTACACCTTC. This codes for CAISRPGYGYTF.

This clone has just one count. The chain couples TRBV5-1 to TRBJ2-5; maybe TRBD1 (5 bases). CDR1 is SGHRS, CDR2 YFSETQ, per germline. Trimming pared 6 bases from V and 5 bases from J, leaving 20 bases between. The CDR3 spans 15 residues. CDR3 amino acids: CASNPYLRETETQYF. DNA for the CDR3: TGCGCCAGCAACCCGTACCTCAGGGAAACGGAGACCCAGTACTTC. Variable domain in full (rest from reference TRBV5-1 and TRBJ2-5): KAGVTQTPRYLIKTRGQQVTLSCSPISGHRSVSWYQQTPGQGLQFLFEYFSETQRNKGNFPGRFSGRQFSNSRSEMNVSTLELGDSALYLCASNPYLRETETQYFGPGTRLLVL.

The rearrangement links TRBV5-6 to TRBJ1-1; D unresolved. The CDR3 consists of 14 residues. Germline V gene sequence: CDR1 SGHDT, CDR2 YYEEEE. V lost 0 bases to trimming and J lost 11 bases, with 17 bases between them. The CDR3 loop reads CASSLAEGNDEAFF. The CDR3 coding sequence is TGTGCCAGCAGCTTGGCCGAGGGAAACGATGAGGCTTTCTTT.